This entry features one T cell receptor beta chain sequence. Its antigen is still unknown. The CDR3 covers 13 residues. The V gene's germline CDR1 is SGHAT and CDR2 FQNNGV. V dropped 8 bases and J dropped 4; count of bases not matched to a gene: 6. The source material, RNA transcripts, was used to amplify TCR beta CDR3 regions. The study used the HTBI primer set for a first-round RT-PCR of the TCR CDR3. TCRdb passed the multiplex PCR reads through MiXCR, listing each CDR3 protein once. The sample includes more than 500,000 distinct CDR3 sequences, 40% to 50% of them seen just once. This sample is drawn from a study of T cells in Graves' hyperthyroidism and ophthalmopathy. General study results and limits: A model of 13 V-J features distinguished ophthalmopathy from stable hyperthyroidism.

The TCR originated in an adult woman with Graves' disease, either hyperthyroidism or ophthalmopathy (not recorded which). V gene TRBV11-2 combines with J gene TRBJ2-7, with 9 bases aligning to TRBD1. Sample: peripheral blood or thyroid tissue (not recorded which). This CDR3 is CASQGQGGYEQYF. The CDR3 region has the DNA TGTGCCAGCCAGGGACAGGGCGGATACGAGCAGTACTTC.